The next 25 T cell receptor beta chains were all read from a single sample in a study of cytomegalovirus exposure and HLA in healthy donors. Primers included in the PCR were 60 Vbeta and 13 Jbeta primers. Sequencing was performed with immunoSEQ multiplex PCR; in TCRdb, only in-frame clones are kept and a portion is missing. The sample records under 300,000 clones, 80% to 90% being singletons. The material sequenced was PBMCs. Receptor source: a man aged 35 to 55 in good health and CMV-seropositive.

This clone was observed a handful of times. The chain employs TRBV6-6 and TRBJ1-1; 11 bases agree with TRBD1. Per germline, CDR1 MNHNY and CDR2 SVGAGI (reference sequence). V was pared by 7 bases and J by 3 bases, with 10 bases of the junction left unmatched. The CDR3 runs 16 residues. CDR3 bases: TGTGCCAGCACCTTCTCTCCGGGACAGGGGGACACTGAAGCTTTCTTT. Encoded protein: CASTFSPGQGDTEAFF.

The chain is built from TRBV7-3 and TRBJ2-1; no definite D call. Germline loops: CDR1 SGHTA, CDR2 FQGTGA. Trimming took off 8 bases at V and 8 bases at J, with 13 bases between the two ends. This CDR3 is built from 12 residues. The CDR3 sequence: CASSPSVDEQFF. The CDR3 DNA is TGTGCCAGCTCCCCCTCCGTCGATGAGCAGTTCTTC.

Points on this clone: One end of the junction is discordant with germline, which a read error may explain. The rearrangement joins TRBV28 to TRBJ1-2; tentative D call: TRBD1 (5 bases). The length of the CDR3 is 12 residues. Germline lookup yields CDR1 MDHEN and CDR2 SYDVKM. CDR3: CASSPRPGLSSF. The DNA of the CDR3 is TGTGCCAGCAGTCCACGTCCGGGACTGTCCTCCTTC.

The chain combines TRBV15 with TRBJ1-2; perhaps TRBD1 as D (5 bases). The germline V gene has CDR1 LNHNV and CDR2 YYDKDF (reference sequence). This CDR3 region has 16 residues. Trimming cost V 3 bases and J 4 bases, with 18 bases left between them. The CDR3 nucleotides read TGTGCCACCAGCAGGGGGGGAGGGGCGAAGGCCTATGGCTACACCTTC. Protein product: CATSRGGGAKAYGYTF.

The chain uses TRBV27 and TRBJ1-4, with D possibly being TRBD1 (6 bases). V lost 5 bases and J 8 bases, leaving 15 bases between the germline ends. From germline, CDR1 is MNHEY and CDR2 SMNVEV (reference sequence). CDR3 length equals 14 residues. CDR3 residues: CASSAGTLGEKLFF. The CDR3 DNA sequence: TGTGCCAGCAGTGCCGGGACACTGGGGGAAAAACTGTTTTTT.

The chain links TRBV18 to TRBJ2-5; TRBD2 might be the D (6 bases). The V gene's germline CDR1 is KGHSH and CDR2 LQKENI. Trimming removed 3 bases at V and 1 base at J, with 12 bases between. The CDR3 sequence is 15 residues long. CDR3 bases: TGTGCCAGCTCACCCCCCGGAGGGGTCCAAGAGACCCAGTACTTC. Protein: CASSPPGGVQETQYF.

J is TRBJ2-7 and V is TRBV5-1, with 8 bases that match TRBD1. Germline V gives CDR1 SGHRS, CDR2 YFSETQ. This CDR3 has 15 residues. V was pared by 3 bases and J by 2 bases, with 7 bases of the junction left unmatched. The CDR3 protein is CASSSEGQETYEQYF. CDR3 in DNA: TGCGCCAGCAGCTCGGAGGGACAGGAAACCTACGAGCAGTACTTC.

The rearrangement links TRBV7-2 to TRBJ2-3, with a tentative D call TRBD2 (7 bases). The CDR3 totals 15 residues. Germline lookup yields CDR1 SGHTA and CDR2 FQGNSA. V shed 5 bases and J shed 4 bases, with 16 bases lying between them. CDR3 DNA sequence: TGTGCCAGCAGCCTACAAGCGGGACAAGCAGATACGCAGTATTTT. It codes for CASSLQAGQADTQYF.

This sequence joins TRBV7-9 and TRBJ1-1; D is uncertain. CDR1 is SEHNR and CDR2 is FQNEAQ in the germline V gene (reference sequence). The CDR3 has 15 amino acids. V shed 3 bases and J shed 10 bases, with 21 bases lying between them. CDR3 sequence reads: CASSFSSGRGERAFF. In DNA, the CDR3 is TGTGCCAGCAGCTTTTCTAGCGGGCGCGGGGAACGAGCTTTCTTT.

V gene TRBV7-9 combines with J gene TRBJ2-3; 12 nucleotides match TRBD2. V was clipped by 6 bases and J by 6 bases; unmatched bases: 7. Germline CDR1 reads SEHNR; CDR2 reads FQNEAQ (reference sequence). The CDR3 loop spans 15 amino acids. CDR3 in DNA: TGTGCCAGCAGGAATGGACTAGCGGGGTTCGATACGCAGTATTTT. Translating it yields CASRNGLAGFDTQYF.

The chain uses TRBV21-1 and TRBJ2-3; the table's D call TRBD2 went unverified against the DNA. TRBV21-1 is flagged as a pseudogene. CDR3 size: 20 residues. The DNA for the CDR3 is TGTGCCAGCAGCAAAGCAGGGCTAGCGGGGAAAGAGAGGAAGACAGATACGCAGTATTTT. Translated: CASSKAGLAGKERKTDTQYF.

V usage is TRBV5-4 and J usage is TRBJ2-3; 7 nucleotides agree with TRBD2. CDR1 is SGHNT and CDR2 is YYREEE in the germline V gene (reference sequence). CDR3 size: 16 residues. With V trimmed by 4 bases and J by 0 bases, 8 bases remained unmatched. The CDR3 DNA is TGTGCCAGCAGCCCTCGCCGACTAGCTAGCACAGATACGCAGTATTTT. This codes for CASSPRRLASTDTQYF.

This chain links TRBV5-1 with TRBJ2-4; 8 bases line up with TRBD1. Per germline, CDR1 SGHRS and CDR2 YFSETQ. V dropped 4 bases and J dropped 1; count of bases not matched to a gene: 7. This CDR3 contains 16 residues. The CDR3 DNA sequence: TGCGCCAGCAGCAACTCCAGGGGGCAGGCCAAAAACATTCAGTACTTC. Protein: CASSNSRGQAKNIQYF.

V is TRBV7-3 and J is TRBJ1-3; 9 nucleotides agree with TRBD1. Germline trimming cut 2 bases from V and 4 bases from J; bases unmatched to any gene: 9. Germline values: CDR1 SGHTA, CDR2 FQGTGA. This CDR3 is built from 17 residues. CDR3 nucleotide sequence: TGTGCCAGCAGCTTACGGGGACAGGGAAGCCCCGGAAACACCATATATTTT. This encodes CASSLRGQGSPGNTIYF.

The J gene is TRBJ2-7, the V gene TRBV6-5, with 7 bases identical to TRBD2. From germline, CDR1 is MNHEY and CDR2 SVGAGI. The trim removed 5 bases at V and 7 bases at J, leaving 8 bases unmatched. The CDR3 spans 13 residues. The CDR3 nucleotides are TGTGCCAGCAGTGCCACACTAGCGAGGGAGCAGTACTTC. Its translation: CASSATLAREQYF.

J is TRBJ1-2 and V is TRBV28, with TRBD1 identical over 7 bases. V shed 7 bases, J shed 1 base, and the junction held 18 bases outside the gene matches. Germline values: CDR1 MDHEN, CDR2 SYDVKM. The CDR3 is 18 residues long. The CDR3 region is CASTPTRQGGPLNYGYTF. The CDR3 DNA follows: TGTGCCAGCACCCCGACGCGGCAGGGGGGTCCCCTTAACTATGGCTACACCTTC.

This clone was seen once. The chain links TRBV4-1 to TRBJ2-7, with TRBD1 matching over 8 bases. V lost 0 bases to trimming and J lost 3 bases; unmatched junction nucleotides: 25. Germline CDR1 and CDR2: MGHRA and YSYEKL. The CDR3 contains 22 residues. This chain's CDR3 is CASSQDPPKDRRTGYGRYEQYF. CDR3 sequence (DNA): TGCGCCAGCAGCCAAGATCCTCCCAAAGATCGTAGGACAGGGTATGGTCGCTACGAGCAGTACTTC.

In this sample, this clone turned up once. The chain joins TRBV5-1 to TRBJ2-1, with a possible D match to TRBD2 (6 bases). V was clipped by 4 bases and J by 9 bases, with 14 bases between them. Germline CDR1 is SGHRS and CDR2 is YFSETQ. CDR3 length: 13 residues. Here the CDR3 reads CASSPTSPGEQFF. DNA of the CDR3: TGCGCCAGCAGCCCTACTAGCCCCGGTGAGCAGTTCTTC.

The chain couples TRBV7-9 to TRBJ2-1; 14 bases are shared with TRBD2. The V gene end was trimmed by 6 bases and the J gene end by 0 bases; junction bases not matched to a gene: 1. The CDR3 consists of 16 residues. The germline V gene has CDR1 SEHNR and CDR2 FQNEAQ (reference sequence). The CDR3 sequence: CASRGTSGSSYNEQFF. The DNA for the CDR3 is TGTGCCAGCAGAGGGACTAGCGGGAGCTCCTACAATGAGCAGTTCTTC.

Here the CDR3 reads CASSLSQGGEQYF. CDR3 coding DNA: TGTGCCAGCAGCTTAAGCCAGGGAGGGGAGCAGTACTTC. V usage is TRBV7-3 and J usage is TRBJ2-5, with 7 positions matching TRBD2. The CDR3 has 13 amino acids. V lost 1 base to trimming and J lost 11 bases; unmatched junction nucleotides: 7. The germline CDR1 and CDR2 sequences are SGHTA and FQGTGA.

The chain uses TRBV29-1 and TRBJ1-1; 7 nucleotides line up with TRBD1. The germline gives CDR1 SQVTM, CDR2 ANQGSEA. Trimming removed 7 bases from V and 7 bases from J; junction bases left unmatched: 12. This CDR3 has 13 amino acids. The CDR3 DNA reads TGCAGCGCTACACAGGGGAATCAGATTGAAGCTTTCTTT. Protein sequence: CSATQGNQIEAFF. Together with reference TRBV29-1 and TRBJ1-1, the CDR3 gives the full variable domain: SAVISQKPSRDICQRGTSLTIQCQVDSQVTMMFWYRQQPGQSLTLIATANQGSEATYESGFVIDKFPISRPNLTFSTLTVSNMSPEDSSIYLCSATQGNQIEAFFGQGTRLTVV.

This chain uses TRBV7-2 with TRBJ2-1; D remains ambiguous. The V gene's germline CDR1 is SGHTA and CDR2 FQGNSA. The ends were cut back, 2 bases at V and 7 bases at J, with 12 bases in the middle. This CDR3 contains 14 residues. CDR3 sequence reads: CASSLWQTPNEQFF. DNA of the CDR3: TGTGCCAGCAGCTTATGGCAGACACCGAATGAGCAGTTCTTC.

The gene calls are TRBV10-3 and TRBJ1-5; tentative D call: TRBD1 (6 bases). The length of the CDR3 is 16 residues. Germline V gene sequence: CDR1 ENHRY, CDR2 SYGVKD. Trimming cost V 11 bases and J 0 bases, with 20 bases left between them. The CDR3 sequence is CAPTEAGDNSNQPQHF. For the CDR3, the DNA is TGTGCCCCCACCGAAGCAGGGGATAATAGCAATCAGCCCCAGCATTTT.

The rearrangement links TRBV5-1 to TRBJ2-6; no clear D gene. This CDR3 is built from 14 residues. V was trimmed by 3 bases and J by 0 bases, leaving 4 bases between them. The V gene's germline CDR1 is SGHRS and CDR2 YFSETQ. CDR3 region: CASSSSSGANVLTF. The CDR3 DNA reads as TGCGCCAGCAGCTCCAGCTCTGGGGCCAACGTCCTGACTTTC.

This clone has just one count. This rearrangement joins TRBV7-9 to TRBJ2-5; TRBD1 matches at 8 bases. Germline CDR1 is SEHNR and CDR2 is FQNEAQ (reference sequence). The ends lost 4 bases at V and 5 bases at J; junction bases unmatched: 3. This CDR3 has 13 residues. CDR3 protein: CASSSRQGETQYF. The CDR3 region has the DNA TGTGCCAGCAGCTCCCGACAGGGGGAGACCCAGTACTTC.